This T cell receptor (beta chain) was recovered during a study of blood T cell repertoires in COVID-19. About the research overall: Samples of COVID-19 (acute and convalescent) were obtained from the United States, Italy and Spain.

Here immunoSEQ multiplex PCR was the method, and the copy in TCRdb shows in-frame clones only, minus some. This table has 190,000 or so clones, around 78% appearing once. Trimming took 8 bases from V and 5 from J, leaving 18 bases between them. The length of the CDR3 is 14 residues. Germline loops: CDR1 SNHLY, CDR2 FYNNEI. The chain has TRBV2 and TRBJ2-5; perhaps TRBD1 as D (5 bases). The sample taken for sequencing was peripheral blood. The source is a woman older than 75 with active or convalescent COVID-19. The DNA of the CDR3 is TGTGCCAGCGGAAAAGGGGTCTTAATGGAGACCCAGTACTTC. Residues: CASGKGVLMETQYF.